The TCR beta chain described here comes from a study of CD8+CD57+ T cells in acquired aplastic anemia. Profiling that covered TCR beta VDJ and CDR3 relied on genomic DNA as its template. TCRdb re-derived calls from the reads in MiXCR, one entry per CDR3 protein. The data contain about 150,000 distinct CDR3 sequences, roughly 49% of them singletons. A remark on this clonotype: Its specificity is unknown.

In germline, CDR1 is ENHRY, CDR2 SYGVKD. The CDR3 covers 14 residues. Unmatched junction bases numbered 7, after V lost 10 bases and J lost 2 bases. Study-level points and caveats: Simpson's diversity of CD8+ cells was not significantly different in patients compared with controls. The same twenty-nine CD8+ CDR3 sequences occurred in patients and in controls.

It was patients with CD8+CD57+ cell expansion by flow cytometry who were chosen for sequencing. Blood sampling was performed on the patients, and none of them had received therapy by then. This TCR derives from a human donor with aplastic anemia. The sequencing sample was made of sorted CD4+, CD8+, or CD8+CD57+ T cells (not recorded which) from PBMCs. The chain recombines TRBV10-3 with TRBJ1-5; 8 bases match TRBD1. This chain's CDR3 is CATKDREGNQPQHF. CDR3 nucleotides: TGTGCCACCAAGGACAGGGAAGGCAATCAGCCCCAGCATTTT.